The sequence of this T cell receptor beta chain was determined in a study of vaccination and CD4 T cells after COVID-19. Sequencing of cultured CD4+ T cell DNA used the Oncomine TCR Beta short-read assay. TCRdb processed the PCR reads anew with MiXCR; each CDR3 protein has one entry. The data hold about 8,200 distinct CDR3 sequences, with 48% observed a single time. With regard to this clonotype: Its specificity is unknown.

Treatment described: roughly nine-day PBMC culture with coronavirus spike peptide pools or control peptides (ViraFEST assay). CD4+ T-cell collection from the unexposed donor predated the COVID-19 pandemic (2011-2018). From germline, CDR1 is MNHEY and CDR2 SMNVEV (reference sequence). V was clipped by 2 bases and J by 1 base, with 11 bases between them. The CDR3 has 15 residues. Sequencing was performed on CD4+ T cells from blood, cultured in vitro. The chain couples TRBV27 to TRBJ1-1, with D possibly being TRBD1 (5 bases). This TCR was recovered from a human donor in good health. This chain's CDR3 is CASSLGGHRNTEAFF. CDR3 DNA: TGTGCCAGCAGTTTAGGTGGACACAGGAACACTGAAGCTTTCTTT.